Listed below are T cell receptor beta chains from one sample, sequenced in a study of response to subunit inactivated influenza vaccine. In TCRdb, the RT-PCR reads were re-called with MiXCR into one record per CDR3 protein. The sample holds approximately 310,000 distinct CDR3 sequences, just over 20% seen once. The sample was PBMCs from blood, taken 21 months after vaccination. The receptors were sampled from a man aged 45-69 years who received an inactivated influenza vaccine. The CDR3 runs from the conserved cysteine through the conserved F or W. Each record gives: V gene, J gene, clone size, D gene, CDR3 protein, CDR3 DNA. D genes are given only for firm matches. Clone size is given for some rows only: seen once, a few or many times, or a class if the clone is expanded.

v_call: TRBV5-6
j_call: TRBJ1-2
clone_size: many
d_call: NA
cdr3_aa: CASSSLDTVYGYTF
cdr3_nt: TGTGCCAGCAGCTCCTTGGACACGGTCTATGGCTACACCTTC

v_call: TRBV12-3/TRBV12-4
j_call: TRBJ2-3
clone_size: NA
d_call: NA
cdr3_aa: CASSRYTDTQYF
cdr3_nt: TGTGCCAGCAGTAGATACACAGATACGCAGTATTTT

v_call: TRBV11-2
j_call: TRBJ2-2
clone_size: NA
d_call: NA
cdr3_aa: CASSLMGREYTGELFF
cdr3_nt: TGTGCCAGCAGCTTGATGGGTAGAGAATACACCGGGGAGCTGTTTTTT

v_call: TRBV7-8
j_call: TRBJ2-5
clone_size: few
d_call: NA
cdr3_aa: CASSETGRVKETQYF
cdr3_nt: TGTGCCAGCAGCGAGACAGGGAGGGTAAAAGAGACCCAGTACTTC

v_call: TRBV28
j_call: TRBJ2-3
clone_size: NA
d_call: NA
cdr3_aa: CASSSAEDTQYF
cdr3_nt: TGTGCCAGCAGCTCGGCTGAAGATACGCAGTATTTT

v_call: TRBV12-3/TRBV12-4
j_call: TRBJ1-2
clone_size: few
d_call: NA
cdr3_aa: CASSRDQYGYTF
cdr3_nt: TGTGCCAGCAGCCGAGACCAATATGGCTACACCTTC

v_call: TRBV6-2/TRBV6-3
j_call: TRBJ2-1
clone_size: NA
d_call: TRBD1
cdr3_aa: CASLPRGINEQFF
cdr3_nt: TGTGCCAGCCTCCCCAGGGGGATTAATGAGCAGTTCTTC

v_call: TRBV12-3/TRBV12-4
j_call: TRBJ1-4
clone_size: few
d_call: NA
cdr3_aa: CASSFTINVNEKLFF
cdr3_nt: TGTGCCAGCAGTTTCACTATCAATGTTAATGAAAAACTGTTTTTT

v_call: TRBV28
j_call: TRBJ1-5
clone_size: NA
d_call: NA
cdr3_aa: CASRPGWGQPQHF
cdr3_nt: TGTGCCAGCAGGCCAGGCTGGGGTCAGCCCCAGCATTTT

v_call: TRBV10-2
j_call: TRBJ2-5
clone_size: NA
d_call: TRBD1
cdr3_aa: CASSGRGGQGRQETQYF
cdr3_nt: TGCGCCAGCAGTGGGCGTGGGGGACAGGGGAGGCAAGAGACCCAGTACTTC

v_call: TRBV9
j_call: TRBJ2-5
clone_size: many
d_call: NA
cdr3_aa: CASSVGEGGLQETQYF
cdr3_nt: TGTGCCAGCAGCGTAGGTGAGGGAGGACTCCAAGAGACCCAGTACTTC

v_call: TRBV4-3
j_call: TRBJ2-7
clone_size: NA
d_call: TRBD2
cdr3_aa: CASSPGLAGTISYEQYF
cdr3_nt: TGCGCCAGCAGCCCTGGCCTAGCGGGTACAATTTCCTACGAGCAGTACTTC

v_call: TRBV19
j_call: TRBJ1-5
clone_size: NA
d_call: NA
cdr3_aa: CASSIWATYSNQPQHF
cdr3_nt: TGTGCCAGTAGTATTTGGGCAACTTATAGCAATCAGCCCCAGCATTTT

v_call: TRBV20-1
j_call: TRBJ2-3
clone_size: NA
d_call: TRBD2
cdr3_aa: CSARDERGVDTQYF
cdr3_nt: TGCAGTGCTAGAGATGAGCGGGGGGTTGATACGCAGTATTTT

v_call: TRBV6-4
j_call: TRBJ2-2
clone_size: NA
d_call: NA
cdr3_aa: CASSDATTGELFF
cdr3_nt: TGTGCCAGCAGTGACGCAACCACCGGGGAGCTGTTTTTT

v_call: TRBV14
j_call: TRBJ1-1
clone_size: few
d_call: NA
cdr3_aa: CASSQAGGLAEAFF
cdr3_nt: TGTGCCAGCAGCCAAGCCGGGGGTTTGGCTGAAGCTTTCTTT

v_call: TRBV28
j_call: TRBJ2-2
clone_size: once
d_call: NA
cdr3_aa: CASRREGNFRELFF
cdr3_nt: TGTGCCAGCAGACGTGAGGGAAACTTTAGGGAGCTGTTTTTT

v_call: TRBV11-2
j_call: TRBJ1-2
clone_size: NA
d_call: NA
cdr3_aa: CASSLLTRDYGYTF
cdr3_nt: TGTGCCAGCAGCTTACTAACGAGGGACTATGGCTACACCTTC

v_call: TRBV4-2
j_call: TRBJ1-4
clone_size: few
d_call: NA
cdr3_aa: CASSQDSVALEKLFF
cdr3_nt: TGTGCCAGCAGCCAAGATTCTGTGGCCCTTGAAAAACTGTTTTTT

v_call: TRBV20-1
j_call: TRBJ1-4
clone_size: NA
d_call: TRBD1
cdr3_aa: CSASSGTGNEKLFF
cdr3_nt: TGCAGTGCCTCCTCCGGGACAGGAAATGAAAAACTGTTTTTT

v_call: TRBV20-1
j_call: TRBJ1-4
clone_size: few
d_call: TRBD1
cdr3_aa: CSATGAGTGGPELFF
cdr3_nt: TGCAGTGCCACAGGAGCCGGGACAGGGGGACCAGAACTGTTTTTT

v_call: TRBV5-4
j_call: TRBJ2-2
clone_size: few
d_call: NA
cdr3_aa: CASSLELGGELFF
cdr3_nt: TGTGCCAGCAGCTTGGAGTTAGGCGGGGAGCTGTTTTTT

v_call: TRBV4-1
j_call: TRBJ1-4
clone_size: few
d_call: NA
cdr3_aa: CASSQSPVRVSWEKLFF
cdr3_nt: TGCGCCAGCAGCCAATCCCCGGTCAGGGTTAGCTGGGAAAAACTGTTTTTT

v_call: TRBV28
j_call: TRBJ2-7
clone_size: NA
d_call: TRBD1
cdr3_aa: CASSLIGTGTYEQYF
cdr3_nt: TGTGCCAGCAGTTTGATCGGGACAGGTACCTACGAGCAGTACTTC

v_call: TRBV6-2/TRBV6-3
j_call: TRBJ1-2
clone_size: few
d_call: NA
cdr3_aa: CASSYTWTVYGYTF
cdr3_nt: TGTGCCAGCAGTTACACCTGGACGGTCTATGGCTACACCTTC

v_call: TRBV10-2
j_call: TRBJ2-5
clone_size: NA
d_call: TRBD2
cdr3_aa: CASSRTHLGLAVMTQYF
cdr3_nt: TGCGCCAGCAGCCGGACGCACTTGGGACTAGCGGTTATGACCCAGTACTTC